The next 4 T cell receptor beta chains were all read from a single sample in a study of T cell responses to AZD1222 COVID-19 vaccine. Only in-frame clones appear in the TCRdb table, and some are missing; sequencing was by immunoSEQ multiplex PCR. This table holds tens of thousands of clones, around 93% found once. The source was peripheral blood, collected 28 days after the second AZD1222 dose. The receptors shown here come from an adult who received the AZD1222 COVID-19 vaccine.

The chain recombines TRBV4-3 with TRBJ1-5; a weak D match, TRBD1 (5 bases). Germline V CDR1 and CDR2: LGHNA, YSLEER. The CDR3 sequence is 16 residues long. Trimming cost V 2 bases and J 7 bases, with 18 bases left between them. The CDR3 sequence is CASSQNFPGVGQPQHF. The CDR3 DNA reads as TGCGCCAGCAGCCAAAATTTTCCGGGGGTGGGGCAGCCCCAGCATTTT.

V usage is TRBV28 and J usage is TRBJ1-1; D gene ambiguous. Trimming removed 5 bases at V and 11 bases at J, with 9 bases between. The length of the CDR3 is 10 residues. Germline V CDR1 and CDR2: MDHEN, SYDVKM. Here the CDR3 DNA reads TGTGCCAGCAGTACTCAGGTGGCTTTCTTT. This gives the protein CASSTQVAFF.

J is TRBJ2-2 and V is TRBV2; 9 nucleotides line up with TRBD2. The CDR3 is 14 residues long. The V and J ends lost 3 bases and 7 bases, in that order; junction bases with no gene match: 3. Germline lookup yields CDR1 SNHLY and CDR2 FYNNEI. CDR3 in DNA: TGTGCCAGCAGTGATGCGGGAGGGGGCGGGGAGCTGTTTTTT. Translating gives CASSDAGGGGELFF.

The chain has TRBV7-3 and TRBJ2-3, with 7 bases aligning to TRBD2. CDR1 and CDR2 from the germline V gene are SGHTA and FQGTGA. V was pared by 2 bases and J by 1 base, with 6 bases of the junction left unmatched. CDR3 length: 16 residues. CDR3 region: CASSLDSTSGTDTQYF. The CDR3, as DNA: TGTGCCAGCAGCTTAGATTCCACTAGCGGCACAGATACGCAGTATTTT.